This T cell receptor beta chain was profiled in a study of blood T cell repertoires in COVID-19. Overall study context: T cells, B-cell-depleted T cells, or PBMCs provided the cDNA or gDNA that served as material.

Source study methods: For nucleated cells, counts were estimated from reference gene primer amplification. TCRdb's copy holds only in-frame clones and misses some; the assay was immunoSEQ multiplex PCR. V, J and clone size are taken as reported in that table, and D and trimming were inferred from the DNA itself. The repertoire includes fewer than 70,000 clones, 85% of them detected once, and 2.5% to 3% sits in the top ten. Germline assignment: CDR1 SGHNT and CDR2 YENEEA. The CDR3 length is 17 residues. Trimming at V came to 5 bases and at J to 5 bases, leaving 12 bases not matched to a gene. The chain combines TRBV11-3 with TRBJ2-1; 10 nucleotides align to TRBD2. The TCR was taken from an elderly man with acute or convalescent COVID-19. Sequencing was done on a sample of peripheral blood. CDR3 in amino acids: CASSPSVWTSGNNEQFF. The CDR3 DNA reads TGTGCCAGCAGCCCCTCGGTCTGGACTAGCGGCAACAATGAGCAGTTCTTC.